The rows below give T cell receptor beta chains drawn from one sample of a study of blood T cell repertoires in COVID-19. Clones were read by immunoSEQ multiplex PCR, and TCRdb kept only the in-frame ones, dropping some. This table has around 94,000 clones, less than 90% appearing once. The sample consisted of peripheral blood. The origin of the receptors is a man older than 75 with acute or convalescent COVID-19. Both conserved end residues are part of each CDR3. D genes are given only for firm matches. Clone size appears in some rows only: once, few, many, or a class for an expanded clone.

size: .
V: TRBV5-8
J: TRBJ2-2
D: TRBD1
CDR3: CASSLTGANTGELFF
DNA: TGTGCCAGCAGCTTAACAGGGGCGAACACCGGGGAGCTGTTTTTT

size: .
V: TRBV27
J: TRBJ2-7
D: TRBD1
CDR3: CASSPGTGPPGAYEQYF
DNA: TGTGCCAGCAGTCCGGGGACAGGGCCCCCAGGGGCCTACGAGCAGTACTTC

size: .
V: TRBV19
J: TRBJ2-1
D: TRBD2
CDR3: CASSNLAGDYNEQFF
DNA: TGTGCCAGTAGCAACCTAGCGGGGGACTACAATGAGCAGTTCTTC

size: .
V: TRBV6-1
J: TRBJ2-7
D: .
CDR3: CASSENRYLGARYEQYF
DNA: TGTGCCAGCAGTGAAAACCGTTATCTGGGGGCGCGGTACGAGCAGTACTTC

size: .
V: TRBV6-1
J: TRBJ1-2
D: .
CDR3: CASSEAFGTVYGYTF
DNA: TGTGCCAGCAGTGAAGCGTTCGGGACTGTCTATGGCTACACCTTC

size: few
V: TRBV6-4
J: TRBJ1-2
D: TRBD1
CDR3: CASSSQGSGYGYTF
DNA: TGTGCCAGCAGCTCACAGGGGTCTGGCTATGGCTACACCTTC

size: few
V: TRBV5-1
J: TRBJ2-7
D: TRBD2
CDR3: CASSWGLAGLSSYEQYF
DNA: TGCGCCAGCAGCTGGGGACTAGCGGGTCTAAGCTCCTACGAGCAGTACTTC

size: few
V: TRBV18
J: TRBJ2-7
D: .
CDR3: CASSGQGRDEQYF
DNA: TGTGCCAGCTCGGGGCAGGGGAGGGACGAGCAGTACTTC

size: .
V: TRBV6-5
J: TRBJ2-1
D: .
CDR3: CASSYRRFSSYNEQFF
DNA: TGTGCCAGCAGTTACCGAAGATTCAGCTCCTACAATGAGCAGTTCTTC

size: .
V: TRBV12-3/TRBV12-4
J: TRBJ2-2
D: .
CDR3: CACRQAFTGELFF
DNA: TGTGCCTGCAGGCAGGCCTTCACCGGGGAGCTGTTTTTT

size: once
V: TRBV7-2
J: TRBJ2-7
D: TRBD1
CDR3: CASSPHRGQYEQYF
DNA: TGTGCCAGCAGCCCCCACAGGGGGCAGTACGAGCAGTACTTC

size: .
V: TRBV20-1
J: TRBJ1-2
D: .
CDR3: CSARVQGGTF
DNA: TGCAGTGCTAGAGTCCAGGGCGGCACCTTC

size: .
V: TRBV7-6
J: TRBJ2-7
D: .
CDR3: CASSLEQVSSYEQYF
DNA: TGTGCCAGCAGCTTAGAACAGGTTAGCTCCTACGAGCAGTACTTC

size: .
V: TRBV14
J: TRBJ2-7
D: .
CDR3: CASSQGAGSYEQYF
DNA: TGTGCCAGCAGCCAAGGGGCAGGGTCCTACGAGCAGTACTTC

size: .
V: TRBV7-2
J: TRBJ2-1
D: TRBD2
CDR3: CASSSRGAGVRNEQFF
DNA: TGTGCCAGCAGCTCCAGGGGAGCGGGAGTGAGGAATGAGCAGTTCTTC

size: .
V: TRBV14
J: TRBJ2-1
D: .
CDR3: CASSQVYGGGEQFF
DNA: TGTGCCAGCAGCCAAGTGTATGGGGGCGGAGAGCAGTTCTTC

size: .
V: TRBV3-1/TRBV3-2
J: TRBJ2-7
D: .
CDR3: CASSLHANSPEQYF
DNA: TGTGCCAGCAGCTTGCATGCGAACTCACCCGAGCAGTACTTC

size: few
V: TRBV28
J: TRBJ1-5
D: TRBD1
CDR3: CASSLLTGGFNQPQHF
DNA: TGTGCCAGCAGTTTATTGACAGGGGGCTTCAATCAGCCCCAGCATTTT

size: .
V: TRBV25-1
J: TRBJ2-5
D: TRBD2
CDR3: CASSVGLAASGETQYF
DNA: TGTGCCAGCAGTGTCGGACTAGCGGCTTCCGGAGAGACCCAGTACTTC

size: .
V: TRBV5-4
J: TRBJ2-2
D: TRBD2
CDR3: CASGRANTGELFF
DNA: TGTGCCAGTGGGAGGGCGAACACCGGGGAGCTGTTTTTT

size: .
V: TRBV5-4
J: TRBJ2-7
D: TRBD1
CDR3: CASSRGQGGTEQYF
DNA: TGTGCCAGCAGCAGAGGACAGGGAGGTACCGAGCAGTACTTC

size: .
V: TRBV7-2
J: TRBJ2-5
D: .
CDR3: CASSSMGPMAQYF
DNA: TGTGCCAGCAGCTCTATGGGCCCCATGGCCCAGTACTTC

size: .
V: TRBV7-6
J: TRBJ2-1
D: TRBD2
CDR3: CASSLGSGRQPYNEQFF
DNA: TGTGCCAGCAGCTTAGGGAGCGGGAGGCAACCCTACAATGAGCAGTTCTTC

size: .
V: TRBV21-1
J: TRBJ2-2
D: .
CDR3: CASSKGPSGNTGELFF
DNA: TGTGCCAGCAGCAAAGGTCCTAGCGGGAACACCGGGGAGCTGTTTTTT

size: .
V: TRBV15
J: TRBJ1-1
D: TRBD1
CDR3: CATSRQGVGAEAFF
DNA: TGTGCCACCAGCAGACAGGGGGTGGGCGCTGAAGCTTTCTTT

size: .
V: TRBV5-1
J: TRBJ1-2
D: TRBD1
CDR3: CASSPGQGSYGYTF
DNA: TGCGCCAGCAGCCCGGGACAGGGGTCCTATGGCTACACCTTC